This is a list of T cell receptor beta chains from one sample in a study of OX40 agonist ivuxolimab in advanced cancers. Data came from immunoSEQ multiplex PCR; TCRdb stores just in-frame clones and leaves some out. The repertoire holds about 36,000 clones, with approximately 80% as singletons. Sequencing was performed on CD4+ or CD8+ T cells sorted from blood, taken in a trial of the OX40 agonist ivuxolimab. The receptors come from an adult with an advanced solid tumor such as melanoma, head and neck, liver or kidney cancer. Each CDR3 is given without its conserved first and last residue. Clone size, where shown, is once, few, many, or a class for clones that have expanded.

size | V | CDR3
. | TRBV7-9 | ASSFTDKNTGELF
. | TRBV29-1 | SVEEGPNTGELF
once | TRBV6-5 | ASSYGAGDSYEQY
. | TRBV29-1 | SVPDPRGAF
. | TRBV4-3 | ASSQDSSYNSPLH
. | TRBV7-6 | ASSAGTGDQPQH
. | TRBV7-9 | ASSFPGGRNTGELF
few | TRBV12-5 | ASGLEVAGVGGEQF
. | TRBV7-9 | ASSPGPGELF
. | TRBV9 | ASSVARWGIDTGELF
. | TRBV7-3 | ASSLTGYYGYT
once | TRBV15 | ATSRNRDEQF
. | TRBV2 | ASSEIYEQY
. | TRBV15 | ATSEGRSYEQY
. | TRBV2 | ATRRGQGESDTQY
. | TRBV6-1 | ASRRDSVNTEAF
. | TRBV9 | ASSSGRGLDTQY
. | TRBV13 | ASSLGQYYEQY
. | TRBV7-6 | ASSLVFSNSYNEQF
. | TRBV13 | ASSPLGENNYEQY
. | TRBV4-1 | ASRVRREKDNEQF